This T cell receptor (beta chain) was documented in a study of T cells in Graves' hyperthyroidism and ophthalmopathy. Absent ophthalmopathy progression within 18 months defined stable Graves' hyperthyroidism. There are 13 residues in the CDR3. With 6 bases removed from V and 0 bases from J, the gap between germline ends came to 9 bases. Germline V gives CDR1 MGHRA, CDR2 YSYEKL. RNA transcripts gave rise to amplified TCR beta CDR3 regions. The TCR CDR3 first-round RT-PCR relied on the HTBI primer set. TCRdb reprocessed the multiplex PCR reads with MiXCR, giving one entry per CDR3 protein. The sample has roughly 170,000 distinct CDR3 sequences, about a sixth seen once. On this clonotype: The antigen remains undetermined.

Study-wide findings and caveats: A model of 13 V-J features distinguished ophthalmopathy from stable hyperthyroidism.

This TCR came from a woman in her fifties or sixties with Graves' hyperthyroidism. This chain connects TRBV4-1 to TRBJ2-7; D remains unclear. Input material: blood. The CDR3 sequence is CASSAYNSYEQYF. The CDR3 nucleotides are TGCGCCAGCAGTGCATACAACTCCTACGAGCAGTACTTC.